This T cell receptor (beta chain) derives from a study of OX40 agonist ivuxolimab in advanced cancers. Some background on the complete study: The costimulatory receptor OX40 (CD134) was targeted by ivuxolimab, a fully human IgG2 agonistic monoclonal antibody. Intravenous ivuxolimab was administered to patients every 2 weeks at six dose levels: 0.01, 0.1, 0.3, 1.5, 3 and 10 mg/kg. Among the roughly 52 dose-escalation patients, around 19 had hepatocellular carcinoma, approximately 15 melanoma, 9 renal cell carcinoma and 9 head and neck cancer. In the dose-escalation cohort, around four fifths of patients were male, and the mean age was roughly 60 years with a range of roughly 20 to 79. Prior anti-PD-1, anti-PD-L1 or anti-CTLA-4 therapy was permitted, and checkpoint inhibitors had been received by around 40% of dose-escalation patients. Partial responses occurred in three dose-escalation patients: two with cutaneous melanoma and one with hepatocellular carcinoma. Peripheral TCRbeta sequencing was intended to test whether TCR sequence diversity was altered and clonal T-cell expansion was caused by ivuxolimab. The monotherapy dose-escalation portion (N of about 50 patients) of the phase I ivuxolimab trial is reported in the paper. The investigation overall reported the following: At doses of 0.1 to 3.0 mg/kg, clonal expansion of both CD4+ and CD8+ blood T cells was observed from baseline to week 6. Which antigens the clonally expanded peripheral T cells were specific for was not determined. After ivuxolimab, CD8+ T cells had more expanded clones than CD4+ T cells on average. Low levels of normalized T-cell clonal expansion were also seen in some patients who did not respond. In the 0.1-3.0 mg/kg groups, partial responders were among the patients with the lowest normalized peripheral clonal expansion, particularly in CD8+ T cells.

For CDR1 and CDR2, the germline V gene (reference sequence) lists LNHDA and SQIVND. From the cysteine up to the phenylalanine, the CDR3 has a length of 16 residues. CDR3 DNA is the only sequence kept; it has 48 bases, read in frame from the first base. From V the trimming removes 3 bases and from J it removes 0 bases, while the gene matches leave 1 base of the junction unaccounted for. For sequencing of the TCRbeta CDR3 region, genomic DNA was extracted from the sorted cells. The immunoSEQ Assay was used to sequence the TCRbeta CDR3 regions. Here the immuneACCESS table is served through TCRdb, limited to in-frame sequences with V and J called. Missing clones are a known gap in these copies; in checked studies unresolved V genes cover under half, and the rest lacks a known reason. The sample contains about 46,000 clones, about 88% of them found a single time. The ten largest clonotypes hold 10% to 15% of the sample.

Notes on this clone: The antigen it binds to is not known. Qualities for individual bases were not recorded, and no much larger clone is one base off.

The trial excluded patients who had a history of autoimmune disease or who were on systemic immunosuppression. In every dose cohort, peripheral blood was drawn for TCR sequencing at baseline, cycle 4 day 1, and cycle 7 day 1. Samples came from an open-label, multicenter, first-in-human phase I dose-escalation trial of ivuxolimab. The trial enrolled adults with locally advanced or metastatic head and neck squamous cell, hepatocellular, melanoma or renal cell carcinoma. Before TCR sequencing, CD4+ T cells and CD8+ T cells were sorted from peripheral blood as separate populations. Sequencing used CD4+ or CD8+ T cells sorted from blood, obtained in a trial of the OX40 agonist ivuxolimab. The rearrangement combines TRBV19 with TRBJ2-2, with 10 junctional bases fitting TRBD2. The TCR was taken from an adult with an advanced solid tumor such as melanoma, head and neck, liver or kidney cancer. The nucleotides read TGTGCCAGTAGTATCCTAGCGGGAGCGAACACCGGGGAGCTGTTTTTT. Its coded protein is CASSILAGANTGELFF. When the CDR3 is completed using the reference TRBV19 and TRBJ2-2 genes on either side, the full variable domain is DGGITQSPKYLFRKEGQNVTLSCEQNLNHDAMYWYRQDPGQGLRLIYYSQIVNDFQKGDIAEGYSVSREKKESFPLTVTSAQKNPTAFYLCASSILAGANTGELFFGEGSRLTVL.